These 20 T cell receptor beta chains were all obtained from the same sample, sequenced in a study of blood T cell repertoires in COVID-19. Method: immunoSEQ multiplex PCR; TCRdb's copy keeps in-frame clones and lacks some. This repertoire shows 350,000 to 400,000 clones, 85% to 90% found once; its top ten account for about 1.7%. Sample: PBMCs or T cells enriched from blood (not recorded which). These receptors were taken from a woman aged 25-40 years who had recovered from COVID-19.

The chain has TRBV6-5 and TRBJ1-1; perhaps TRBD1 as D (6 bases). Germline V lookup: CDR1 MNHEY, CDR2 SVGAGI. CDR3 length: 13 residues. V lost 7 bases and J lost 4, with 13 bases in between. The CDR3 DNA reads TGTGCCAGCAAACTACAGGGTTCCACTGAAGCTTTCTTT. As protein: CASKLQGSTEAFF.

The J gene is TRBJ1-5, the V gene TRBV6-4, with D perhaps TRBD1 (5 bases). The V and J ends lost 0 bases and 5 bases respectively, with 11 bases between them. The germline V gene has CDR1 MRHNA and CDR2 SNTAGT. The CDR3 runs to 15 residues. The DNA for the CDR3 is TGTGCCAGCAGTGACTCCCCGGGAGGGGATCAGCCCCAGCATTTT. Protein sequence: CASSDSPGGDQPQHF.

V is TRBV19 and J is TRBJ1-3; possible D gene TRBD1, 6 bases. The V and J ends lost 1 base and 0 bases respectively, with 16 bases between them. This CDR3 has 18 amino acids. The V gene's germline CDR1 is LNHDA and CDR2 SQIVND (reference sequence). For the CDR3, the DNA is TGTGCCAGTAGTATAGGCAACCCGGGACAAAACTCTGGAAACACCATATATTTT. Translating it yields CASSIGNPGQNSGNTIYF.

V gene TRBV19 combines with J gene TRBJ1-2; no reliable D call. The V and J ends lost 1 base and 5 bases respectively, with 8 bases between them. Germline V CDR1 and CDR2: LNHDA, SQIVND (reference sequence). This CDR3 is built from 13 residues. As DNA, the CDR3 is TGTGCCAGTAGTATAGGAGGGTTGTATGGCTACACCTTC. It encodes CASSIGGLYGYTF.

The chain couples TRBV6-5 to TRBJ1-1; D gene uncertain. Germline CDR1 reads MNHEY; CDR2 reads SVGAGI. V was clipped by 6 bases and J by 1 base, with 12 bases between them. This CDR3 comprises 14 residues. This CDR3 is CASSQLTWNTEAFF. CDR3 DNA: TGTGCCAGCAGCCAACTCACGTGGAACACTGAAGCTTTCTTT.

CDR3 bases: TGTGCCAGTAGTATCGGGCAGGGGGCGACCCAGCCCCAGCATTTT. Encoded protein: CASSIGQGATQPQHF. The chain joins TRBV19 to TRBJ1-5; 8 bases are a match to TRBD1. The CDR3 length is 15 residues. The V segment lost 3 bases and the J segment 7 bases; nucleotides outside the gene matches: 8. CDR1 and CDR2 from the germline V gene are LNHDA and SQIVND (reference sequence).

This chain joins TRBV28 and TRBJ1-2, with D tentatively TRBD1 (5 bases). Trimming took off 6 bases at V and 5 bases at J, with 13 bases between the two ends. The V gene's germline CDR1 is MDHEN and CDR2 SYDVKM. The CDR3 is made up of 13 amino acids. The CDR3 loop reads CASRTSGVYGYTF. The CDR3 DNA reads TGTGCCAGCAGAACCTCGGGGGTATATGGCTACACCTTC.

The chain uses TRBV7-3 and TRBJ1-2, with D perhaps matching TRBD1 (6 bases). Per the germline V gene, CDR1 is SGHTA and CDR2 is FQGTGA. V was trimmed by 5 bases and J by 7 bases, leaving 14 bases between them. CDR3 length: 13 residues. In DNA form, the CDR3 reads TGTGCCAGCAGCCGTACAGGGTATACTGGCTACACCTTC. Encoded protein: CASSRTGYTGYTF.

The V gene is TRBV10-3, the J gene TRBJ1-2, with D possibly being TRBD1 (5 bases). The CDR3 runs 13 residues. The germline V gene has CDR1 ENHRY and CDR2 SYGVKD. V was clipped by 6 bases and J by 4 bases, with 12 bases between them. The CDR3 sequence is CAISKLQGYGYTF. CDR3 in DNA: TGTGCCATCAGCAAACTCCAGGGCTATGGCTACACCTTC.

Worth noting for this clone: Germline and junction disagree at one end, which may indicate a read error. V usage is TRBV28 and J usage is TRBJ1-1, with a possible D match to TRBD1 (6 bases). Germline CDR1 reads MDHEN; CDR2 reads SYDVKM. This CDR3 spans 12 amino acids. The CDR3 here is CASSLSPGAPYF. DNA for the CDR3: TGTGCCAGCAGTTTAAGTCCAGGGGCGCCTTACTTT.

The chain employs TRBV19 and TRBJ1-4, with 10 bases aligning to TRBD1. Germline CDR1 LNHDA, CDR2 SQIVND (reference sequence). J was trimmed by 5 bases and V by 6 bases; bases with no gene match: 21. There are 20 residues in the CDR3. CDR3 in DNA: TGTGCCAGTAGCAAAGTATACCCGGGACAGGGGAGTCCCTCAAATGAAAAACTGTTTTTT. As protein: CASSKVYPGQGSPSNEKLFF.

The chain uses TRBV7-8 and TRBJ1-2, with D uncertain. Germline values: CDR1 SGHVS, CDR2 FQNEAQ. This CDR3 is built from 16 residues. With 0 bases removed from V and 0 bases from J, the gap between germline ends came to 11 bases. The CDR3 region is CASSLAPRIANYGYTF. The CDR3 DNA reads TGTGCCAGCAGCTTAGCGCCAAGAATAGCTAACTATGGCTACACCTTC.

The chain carries TRBV6-4 and TRBJ2-3; 10 nucleotides align to TRBD2. The V and J ends lost 5 bases and 4 bases, in that order; junction bases with no gene match: 3. Germline-derived CDR1 and CDR2 are MRHNA and SNTAGT. The CDR3 consists of 14 residues. The CDR3 sequence: CASSKGLAADTQYF. The CDR3 DNA reads as TGTGCCAGCAGTAAAGGACTAGCGGCAGATACGCAGTATTTT.

The genes are TRBV19 and TRBJ2-1; TRBD2 is a possible D gene (6 bases). V was cut by 3 bases and J by 8 bases, with 17 bases left in between. Germline V gene lookup returns CDR1 LNHDA and CDR2 SQIVND (reference sequence). The CDR3 extends over 15 amino acids. The DNA of the CDR3 is TGTGCCAGTAGTATTGGAGGGGCCCCTTTTGATGAGCAGTTCTTC. Translation gives CASSIGGAPFDEQFF. Full variable domain (outside the CDR3, taken from reference TRBV19 and TRBJ2-1): DGGITQSPKYLFRKEGQNVTLSCEQNLNHDAMYWYRQDPGQGLRLIYYSQIVNDFQKGDIAEGYSVSREKKESFPLTVTSAQKNPTAFYLCASSIGGAPFDEQFFGPGTRLTVL.

The CDR3 DNA is TGTGCCAGCAGCCAAGGGTGGACAGCCTATGGCTACACCTTC. Residues: CASSQGWTAYGYTF. V is TRBV4-2 and J is TRBJ1-2, with D perhaps TRBD1 (6 bases). Germline lookup yields CDR1 LGHNA and CDR2 YNFKEQ. The CDR3 spans 14 residues. Trimming removed 1 base from V and 4 bases from J, with 10 bases in between.

J is TRBJ2-1 and V is TRBV30; weak D call: TRBD2 (5 bases). The germline CDR1 and CDR2 sequences are GTSNPN and SVGIG (reference sequence). Trimming took off 4 bases at V and 2 bases at J, with 15 bases between the two ends. The CDR3 totals 15 residues. CDR3 nucleotides: TGTGCCTGGACCGCCGGTAGCGCTACCTACAATGAGCAGTTCTTC. Its protein is CAWTAGSATYNEQFF.

This clone came up once. V and J are TRBV5-1 and TRBJ1-1; 11 bases agree with TRBD1. Germline V lookup: CDR1 SGHRS, CDR2 YFSETQ. V dropped 5 bases and J dropped 2; count of bases not matched to a gene: 8. The CDR3 length is 16 residues. The CDR3 bases are TGCGCCAGCAGACAGGGACAGGGGGTACTTAACACTGAAGCTTTCTTT. Translation gives CASRQGQGVLNTEAFF.

The chain is built from TRBV7-9 and TRBJ2-1; D uncertain. With 3 bases removed from V and 5 bases from J, the gap between germline ends came to 17 bases. Looked up from germline, CDR1 is SEHNR and CDR2 is FQNEAQ (reference sequence). This CDR3 contains 16 residues. CDR3 loop: CASSLAGMWAHNEQFF. CDR3 DNA sequence: TGTGCCAGCAGCTTGGCTGGAATGTGGGCCCACAATGAGCAGTTCTTC.

The rearrangement uses TRBV5-5 and TRBJ2-7; D is unresolved. The CDR3 totals 14 residues. V gave up 1 base and J gave up 0 bases, with 8 bases separating them. CDR1 is SGHKS, CDR2 YYEKEE, per germline (reference sequence). The CDR3 loop reads CASSLLRSSYEQYF. The DNA of the CDR3 is TGTGCCAGCAGCTTGCTCCGGAGCTCCTACGAGCAGTACTTC.

The chain is built from TRBV7-2 and TRBJ2-7; 7 bases line up with TRBD2. V was clipped by 4 bases and J by 5 bases; unmatched bases: 5. Germline loops: CDR1 SGHTA, CDR2 FQGNSA. This CDR3 is built from 13 residues. The CDR3 sequence: CASSSTSFHEQYF. The CDR3 DNA reads TGTGCCAGCAGCTCGACTAGCTTCCACGAGCAGTACTTC.